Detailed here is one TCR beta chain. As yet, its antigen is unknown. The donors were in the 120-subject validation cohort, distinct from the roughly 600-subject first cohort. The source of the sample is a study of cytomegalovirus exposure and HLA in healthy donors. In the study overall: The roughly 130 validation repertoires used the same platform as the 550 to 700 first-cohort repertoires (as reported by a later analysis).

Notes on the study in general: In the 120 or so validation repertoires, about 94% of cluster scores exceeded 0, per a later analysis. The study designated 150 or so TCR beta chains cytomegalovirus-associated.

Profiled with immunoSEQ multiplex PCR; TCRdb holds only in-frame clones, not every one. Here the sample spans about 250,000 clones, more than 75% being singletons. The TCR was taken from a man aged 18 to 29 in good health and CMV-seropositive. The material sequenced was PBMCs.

The CDR3 loop is CASRDTYYEQYF. The CDR3 DNA reads as TGTGCCAGCCGGGACACTTACTACGAGCAGTACTTC. The chain recombines TRBV2 with TRBJ2-7, with D possibly matching TRBD1 (6 bases). The germline V gene has CDR1 SNHLY and CDR2 FYNNEI. CDR3 length equals 12 residues. V lost 8 bases to trimming and J lost 3 bases, with 11 bases between them.